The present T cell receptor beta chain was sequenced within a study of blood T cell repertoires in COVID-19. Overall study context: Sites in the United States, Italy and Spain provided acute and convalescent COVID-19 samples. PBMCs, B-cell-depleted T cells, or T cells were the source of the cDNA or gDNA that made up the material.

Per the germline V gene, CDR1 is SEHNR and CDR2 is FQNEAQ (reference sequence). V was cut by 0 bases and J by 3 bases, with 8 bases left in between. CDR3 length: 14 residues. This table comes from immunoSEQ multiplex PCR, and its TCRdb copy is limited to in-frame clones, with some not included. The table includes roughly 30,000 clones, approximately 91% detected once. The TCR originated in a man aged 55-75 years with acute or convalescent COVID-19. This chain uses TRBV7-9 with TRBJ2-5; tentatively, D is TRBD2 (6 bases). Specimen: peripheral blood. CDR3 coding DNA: TGTGCCAGCAGCTTAGCGCGGGGCGAAGAGACCCAGTACTTC. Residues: CASSLARGEETQYF.